These 20 T cell receptor beta chains originate from one sample sequenced in a study of beta chain features in type 1 diabetes. Expressed TCRB transcripts were sequenced because the isolated RNA had all been reverse transcribed beforehand. Only in-frame clones appear in the TCRdb table, and some are missing; sequencing was by immunoSEQ multiplex PCR. The sample shows about 140,000 clones, less than 9% of them seen only once. The sequenced material came from central memory CD4+ T cells from blood. The receptors were sampled from a woman in her 30s in good health.

This clone was recorded at least ten times. This chain links TRBV29-1 with TRBJ2-1; tentatively, D is TRBD2 (5 bases). V lost 5 bases and J 9 bases, leaving 23 bases between the germline ends. Germline assignment: CDR1 SQVTM and CDR2 ANQGSEA. This CDR3 is 15 amino acids long. CDR3 residues: CSVRLAGGLELEQFF. Written as DNA, the CDR3 is TGCAGCGTTAGGTTGGCGGGCGGGCTAGAGCTTGAGCAGTTCTTC.

This clone was recorded many times. V gene TRBV29-1 combines with J gene TRBJ2-7; 9 bases fit TRBD2. J was trimmed by 0 bases and V by 3 bases; bases with no gene match: 0. This CDR3 region has 13 residues. From germline, CDR1 is SQVTM and CDR2 ANQGSEA. This chain's CDR3 is CSVDSGSSYEQYF. CDR3 nucleotide sequence: TGCAGCGTTGATAGCGGGAGCTCCTACGAGCAGTACTTC.

The chain joins TRBV27 to TRBJ2-1; TRBD2 matches at 9 bases. The CDR3 length is 18 residues. From germline, CDR1 is MNHEY and CDR2 SMNVEV (reference sequence). V trimming: 2 bases; J trimming: 0 bases; junction bases outside the gene matches: 8. CDR3 in amino acids: CASSLKAGGPGSYNEQFF. The CDR3 DNA reads TGTGCCAGCAGTTTAAAGGCGGGAGGGCCGGGCTCCTACAATGAGCAGTTCTTC.

This clone was detected a few times. The V gene is TRBV14, the J gene TRBJ1-2; D gene unclear. The ends were cut back, 0 bases at V and 1 base at J, with 3 bases in the middle. This CDR3 region has 13 residues. Germline CDR1 reads SGHDN; CDR2 reads FVKESK. As DNA, the CDR3 is TGTGCCAGCAGCCAAGATTATAACTATGGCTACACCTTC. It is translated as CASSQDYNYGYTF.

This clone was observed many times. The chain combines TRBV28 with TRBJ2-5; 7 bases map to TRBD1. CDR3 length: 13 amino acids. Per germline, CDR1 MDHEN and CDR2 SYDVKM. The V gene end was trimmed by 8 bases and the J gene end by 8 bases; junction bases not matched to a gene: 11. CDR3 amino acids: CASLTGAGRTQYF. The CDR3 region has the DNA TGTGCCAGCTTAACAGGGGCAGGTAGAACCCAGTACTTC.

In this sample, this clone turned up a few times. The V gene is TRBV11-3, the J gene TRBJ2-2; 7 bases are a match to TRBD2. V lost 1 base to trimming and J lost 6 bases; unmatched junction nucleotides: 5. Looked up from germline, CDR1 is SGHNT and CDR2 is YENEEA. The CDR3 sequence is 15 residues long. The CDR3 loop is CASSLVSAGAGELFF. The DNA of the CDR3 is TGTGCCAGCAGCTTAGTTTCTGCGGGGGCCGGGGAGCTGTTTTTT. The whole variable domain, remainder taken from reference TRBV11-3 and TRBJ2-2, is EAGVVQSPRYKIIEKKQPVAFWCNPISGHNTLYWYLQNLGQGPELLIRYENEEAVDDSQLPKDRFSAERLKGVDSTLKIQPAELGDSAVYLCASSLVSAGAGELFFGEGSRLTVL.

This clone was seen only a few times. V usage is TRBV5-1 and J usage is TRBJ2-5; TRBD2 matches at 9 bases. Germline loops: CDR1 SGHRS, CDR2 YFSETQ. This CDR3 region has 15 residues. The ends lost 5 bases at V and 2 bases at J; junction bases unmatched: 7. CDR3 sequence (DNA): TGCGCCAGCAGTCCCCTAGCGGGACAGCAAGAGACCCAGTACTTC. Residues: CASSPLAGQQETQYF.

This clone was counted a few times. The chain is built from TRBV6-1 and TRBJ2-5, with D tentatively TRBD2 (6 bases). The J call may be in error: the DNA end matches TRBJ2-7 better. The CDR3 runs 14 residues. Germline V lookup: CDR1 MNHNS, CDR2 SASEGT. The DNA of the CDR3 is TGTGCCAGCAGGGGGGGATACCCCTCCTACGAGCAGTACTTC. Protein product: CASRGGYPSYEQYF.

The chain joins TRBV6-1 to TRBJ1-2, with D unresolved. Deletions cut 5 bases from V and 4 bases from J, with 14 bases between. CDR1 and CDR2 from the germline V gene are MNHNS and SASEGT. CDR3 length equals 14 residues. For the CDR3, the DNA is TGTGCCAGCAGTTTGGGCGGGGAACGCTATGGCTACACCTTC. It is translated as CASSLGGERYGYTF.

Ten or more counts support this clone. The sample has other DNA sequences that encode this CDR3 too. The J gene is TRBJ1-1, the V gene TRBV29-1; 7 bases line up with TRBD1. The CDR3 extends over 12 amino acids. The junction had 3 bases not matched to a gene; V was cut back by 6 bases and J by 2 bases. Per germline, CDR1 SQVTM and CDR2 ANQGSEA. The CDR3 DNA follows: TGCAGCGTGGGACAGCAAAACACTGAAGCTTTCTTT. Protein sequence: CSVGQQNTEAFF.

The V gene is TRBV6-6, the J gene TRBJ1-5; the D gene is possibly TRBD1 (5 bases). There are 14 residues in the CDR3. Germline loops: CDR1 MNHNY, CDR2 SVGAGI (reference sequence). V dropped 2 bases and J dropped 6 bases, with 11 bases sitting between them. The CDR3 region is CASSYGEGSQPQHF. In DNA, the CDR3 is TGTGCCAGCAGTTACGGGGAGGGGAGTCAGCCCCAGCATTTT.

This clone was detected ten times or more. The rearrangement joins TRBV6-5 to TRBJ1-1, with a possible D match to TRBD1 (5 bases). Per the germline V gene, CDR1 is MNHEY and CDR2 is SVGAGI. V was pared by 2 bases and J by 6 bases, with 16 bases between. This CDR3 is 15 amino acids long. CDR3 region: CASSYPPWRGAEAFF. The CDR3 DNA sequence: TGTGCCAGCAGTTACCCTCCTTGGAGGGGAGCTGAAGCTTTCTTT.

CDR3 bases: TGTGCCACCAGCCACGTTTGGGACAGGGCGGGCCAAGAGACCCAGTACTTC. Translating gives CATSHVWDRAGQETQYF. This chain links TRBV15 with TRBJ2-5; 9 positions agree with TRBD1. The CDR3 is 17 amino acids. Per germline, CDR1 LNHNV and CDR2 YYDKDF (reference sequence). The V and J ends lost 5 bases and 1 base, in that order; junction bases with no gene match: 11.

This chain connects TRBV10-3 to TRBJ2-2; D remains ambiguous. CDR1 is ENHRY, CDR2 SYGVKD, per germline. V was trimmed by 10 bases and J by 2 bases, leaving 5 bases between them. CDR3 length: 11 amino acids. The DNA of the CDR3 is TGTGCCACCTTAAACACCGGGGAGCTGTTTTTT. Translated: CATLNTGELFF.

The chain links TRBV28 to TRBJ1-1, with D possibly being TRBD1 (5 bases). The CDR3 runs 13 residues. CDR1 and CDR2 from the germline V gene are MDHEN and SYDVKM. Trimming stripped 3 bases from V and 8 bases from J, with 13 bases between. DNA for the CDR3: TGTGCCAGCAGTTTTTCCCTGACAGAGGAAGCTTTCTTT. Residues: CASSFSLTEEAFF.

This sequence joins TRBV11-2 and TRBJ2-5, with 8 bases identical to TRBD2. The CDR3 extends over 14 amino acids. V shed 5 bases and J 7 bases; nucleotides not matched to a gene: 9. CDR1 is SGHAT and CDR2 is FQNNGV in the germline V gene. CDR3 in DNA: TGTGCCAGCAGCCCATCGGGACTAGTCGGGACCCAGTACTTC. Amino acid sequence: CASSPSGLVGTQYF.

The J gene is TRBJ2-5, the V gene TRBV7-9; 7 nucleotides line up with TRBD1. V was clipped by 0 bases and J by 3 bases; unmatched bases: 7. Germline V gene data show CDR1 as SEHNR and CDR2 as FQNEAQ (reference sequence). The CDR3 is 16 amino acids. The CDR3, as DNA: TGTGCCAGCAGCTTAGCGTTGACAGGGAGAGAAGAGACCCAGTACTTC. Translation gives CASSLALTGREETQYF.

This clone came up many times. The chain links TRBV28 to TRBJ2-5; D gene uncertain. The germline gives CDR1 MDHEN, CDR2 SYDVKM. V lost 5 bases and J 3 bases, leaving 7 bases between the germline ends. This CDR3 is 12 amino acids long. CDR3 protein: CASSDKKETQYF. In nucleotides, the CDR3 is TGTGCCAGCAGTGACAAGAAAGAGACCCAGTACTTC.

The chain uses TRBV30 and TRBJ1-4; D might be TRBD1 (5 bases). V was trimmed by 5 bases and J by 6 bases, leaving 13 bases between them. CDR3 length: 13 residues. Germline CDR1 GTSNPN, CDR2 SVGIG (reference sequence). DNA for the CDR3: TGTGCCTGGGATTTGGGAGGGGATGAAAAACTGTTTTTT. Encoded protein: CAWDLGGDEKLFF.

The chain joins TRBV19 to TRBJ2-1, with D unclear. CDR1 is LNHDA, CDR2 SQIVND, per germline (reference sequence). The CDR3 runs 16 residues. The V end was cut by 5 bases, the J end by 0 bases, with 14 bases between. Here the CDR3 reads CASSPEPGSSYNEQFF. The CDR3, as DNA: TGTGCCAGTAGTCCCGAACCGGGTTCCTCCTACAATGAGCAGTTCTTC.